This paragraph reports one TCR beta chain. In the study's own analysis: Reference gene primer amplification in the assay estimated nucleated cell counts. Profiled with immunoSEQ multiplex PCR; TCRdb holds only in-frame clones, not every one. D and trimming were read from the DNA, whereas the V and J calls and clone size are those reported in that table. The sample holds roughly 290,000 clones, approximately 85% seen once. The sample is drawn from a study of blood T cell repertoires in COVID-19. The germline V gene encodes CDR1 SNHLY and CDR2 FYNNEI. The CDR3 covers 14 residues. With 2 bases removed from V and 5 bases from J, the gap between germline ends came to 12 bases.

The clonotype was recovered from a man younger than 40 who had recovered from COVID-19. Material for sequencing was PBMCs or T cells enriched from blood (not recorded which). The V and J genes are TRBV2 and TRBJ1-2, with D unclear. The CDR3 nucleotides read TGTGCCAGCAGTGAAAATCTAGCGGTGTATGGCTACACCTTC. It is translated as CASSENLAVYGYTF.